The clone carrying this T cell receptor beta chain was counted a few times. Its antigen is undetermined. There are 17 residues in the CDR3. Germline CDR1 and CDR2: MGHRA and YSYEKL. The V end was cut by 6 bases, the J end by 0 bases, with 18 bases between. This entry is derived from a study of beta chain features in type 1 diabetes. Study as a whole: Similarity in age, gender and cell yields was seen between patients and healthy donors.

Study-wide points: TCRB rearrangement may or may not be influenced by HLA type; here this remained unresolved.

Expressed TCRB transcripts were sequenced because the isolated RNA had all been reverse transcribed beforehand. Clones were read by immunoSEQ multiplex PCR, and TCRdb kept only the in-frame ones, dropping some. Of fewer than 500,000 clones in the sample, over 11% were seen once. The chain combines TRBV4-1 with TRBJ1-5, with D maybe TRBD1 (5 bases). Sequencing was performed on naive CD4+ T cells from blood. The clonotype was recovered from a man aged 30-40 years in good health. CDR3 coding DNA: TGCGCCAGCAGTCGCGGGCAGGGAGGATTTAGCAATCAGCCCCAGCATTTT. The encoded protein is CASSRGQGGFSNQPQHF.